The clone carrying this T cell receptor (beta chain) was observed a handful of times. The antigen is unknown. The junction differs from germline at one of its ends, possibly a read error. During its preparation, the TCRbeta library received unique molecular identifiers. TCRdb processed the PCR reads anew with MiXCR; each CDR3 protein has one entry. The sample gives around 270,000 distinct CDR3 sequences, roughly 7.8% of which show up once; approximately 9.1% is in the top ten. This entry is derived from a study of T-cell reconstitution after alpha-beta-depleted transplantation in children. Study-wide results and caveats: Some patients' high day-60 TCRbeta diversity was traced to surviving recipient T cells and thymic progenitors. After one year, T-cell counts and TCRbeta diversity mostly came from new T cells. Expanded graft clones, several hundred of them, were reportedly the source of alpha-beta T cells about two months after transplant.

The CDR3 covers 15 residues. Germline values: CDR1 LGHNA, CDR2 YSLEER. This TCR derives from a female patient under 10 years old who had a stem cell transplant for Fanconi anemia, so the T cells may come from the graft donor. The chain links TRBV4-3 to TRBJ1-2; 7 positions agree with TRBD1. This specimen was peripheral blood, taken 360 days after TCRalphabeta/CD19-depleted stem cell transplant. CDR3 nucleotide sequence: TGCGCCAGCAGCCAGTTTCCGGGACAGTGGTATGTCTACACCTTC. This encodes CASSQFPGQWYVYTF.